Listed below are T cell receptor beta chains from one sample, sequenced in a study of blood T cell repertoires in COVID-19. Data came from immunoSEQ multiplex PCR; TCRdb stores just in-frame clones and leaves some out. The table has 250,000 to 350,000 clones, approximately 85% seen once; the top ten hold 3.5% to 5.5%. The source material was PBMCs or T cells enriched from blood (not recorded which). These receptors were taken from a woman aged 25 to 45 who had recovered from COVID-19. Both conserved end residues are trimmed from each CDR3. Clone size is not always given. Where it is, it says once, few, many or a class for expanded clones.

-	TRBV19	TRBJ2-7	ASNDGGLTGEQY
few	TRBV15	TRBJ1-5	ATSSRSNQPQH
once	TRBV19	TRBJ2-1	ASNGGEAYNEQF
-	TRBV20-1	TRBJ1-1	SDWEGTEAF
-	TRBV15	TRBJ1-2	ATSRDLTGGANGYT
-	TRBV28	TRBJ1-5	ASSPPGNQPQH
-	TRBV29-1	TRBJ1-2	SVPDRDSYGYT
-	TRBV30	TRBJ1-1	AWSTMNTEAF
-	TRBV19	TRBJ1-4	ASSSFPSGEKLF
-	TRBV6-2/TRBV6-3	TRBJ2-7	ASSNPGLAYEQY
-	TRBV4-1	TRBJ2-3	ASSLWGQGAGDTQY
-	TRBV6-5	TRBJ1-1	ASSTGILSNTEAF
-	TRBV12-3/TRBV12-4	TRBJ1-1	ASSQRDPAF
few	TRBV10-1	TRBJ1-5	ASSEYLNQPQH
-	TRBV9	TRBJ2-1	ASSEWTSGDEQF
-	TRBV7-8	TRBJ1-2	ASSSMNYGYT
-	TRBV5-4	TRBJ2-7	ASSLRGDSYEQY
-	TRBV19	TRBJ1-2	ASSTVYGYT
-	TRBV18	TRBJ1-4	ASSLTGVENEKLF
-	TRBV18	TRBJ2-3	ASSQSLPPDTQY
-	TRBV13	TRBJ1-4	ASRQRQGLNEKLF
-	TRBV7-9	TRBJ2-3	ASSLGFVLRLADTQY
-	TRBV18	TRBJ2-7	ASSSTGTTYEQY
-	TRBV27	TRBJ1-2	ASSNLVANYGYT
-	TRBV30	TRBJ2-1	ACPKSGKNNEQF
-	TRBV9	TRBJ2-1	ASSSLRGHYNEQF
-	TRBV5-6	TRBJ2-7	ASSLNGYRDRSSYEQY
-	TRBV3-1/TRBV3-2	TRBJ2-7	ASSQAPPYEQY
-	TRBV5-1	TRBJ1-4	ASSLTNEKLF
-	TRBV19	TRBJ1-2	ASSTTGVANYGYT
-	TRBV18	TRBJ1-2	ASSAGAYGYT
once	TRBV12-5	TRBJ1-2	ASGQDSYGYT
-	TRBV4-1	TRBJ2-3	ASSQGLAGSTDTQY
-	TRBV3-1/TRBV3-2	TRBJ2-1	ASSQAQGRQRGEQF
-	TRBV5-1	TRBJ2-3	ASSFGAGGLTDTQY
-	TRBV3-1/TRBV3-2	TRBJ2-5	ASSQGKASGMETQY
-	TRBV7-3	TRBJ2-7	ASSPTGPGVVEQY
-	TRBV27	TRBJ2-7	ASSLRLGFYEQY
few	TRBV30	TRBJ1-2	AWSEGPVEITGKSSHYGYT
-	TRBV20-1	TRBJ1-2	SASSYGYT
-	TRBV3-1/TRBV3-2	TRBJ1-1	ASSLGLITTEAF
-	TRBV18	TRBJ1-1	ASLDTNTEAF
once	TRBV2	TRBJ1-4	ASSRKRGEKLF
-	TRBV5-7	TRBJ2-7	ASSLGDTSYEQY
-	TRBV4-1	TRBJ2-1	ASSQGLLYRGRRSYNEQF
-	TRBV28	TRBJ1-3	ASSFWESSDRASGNTIY